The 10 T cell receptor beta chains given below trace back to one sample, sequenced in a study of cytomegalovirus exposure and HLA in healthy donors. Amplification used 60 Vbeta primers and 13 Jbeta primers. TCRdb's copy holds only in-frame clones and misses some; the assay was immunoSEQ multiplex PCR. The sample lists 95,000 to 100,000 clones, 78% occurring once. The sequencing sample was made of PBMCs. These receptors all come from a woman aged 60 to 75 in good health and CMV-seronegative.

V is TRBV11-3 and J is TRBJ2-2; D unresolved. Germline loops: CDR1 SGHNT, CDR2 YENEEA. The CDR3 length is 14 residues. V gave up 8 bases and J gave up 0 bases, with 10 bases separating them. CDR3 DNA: TGTGCCAGCGGTGCAGGCCCGAACACCGGGGAGCTGTTTTTT. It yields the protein CASGAGPNTGELFF. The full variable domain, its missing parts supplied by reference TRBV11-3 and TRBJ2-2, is EAGVVQSPRYKIIEKKQPVAFWCNPISGHNTLYWYLQNLGQGPELLIRYENEEAVDDSQLPKDRFSAERLKGVDSTLKIQPAELGDSAVYLCASGAGPNTGELFFGEGSRLTVL.

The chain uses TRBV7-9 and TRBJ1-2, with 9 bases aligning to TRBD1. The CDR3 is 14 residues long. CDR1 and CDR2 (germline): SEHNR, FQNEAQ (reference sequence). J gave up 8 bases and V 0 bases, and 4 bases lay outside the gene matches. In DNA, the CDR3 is TGTGCCAGCAGCTTAGCGGGACAGGGTAAAGGCTACACCTTC. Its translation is CASSLAGQGKGYTF.

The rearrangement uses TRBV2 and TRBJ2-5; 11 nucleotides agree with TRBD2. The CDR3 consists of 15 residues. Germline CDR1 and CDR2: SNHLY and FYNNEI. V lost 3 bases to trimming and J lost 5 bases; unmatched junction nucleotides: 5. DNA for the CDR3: TGTGCCAGCAGTGATAGCGGGGGGGCCGGGGAGACCCAGTACTTC. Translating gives CASSDSGGAGETQYF. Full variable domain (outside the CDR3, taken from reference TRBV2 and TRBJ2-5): EPEVTQTPSHQVTQMGQEVILRCVPISNHLYFYWYRQILGQKVEFLVSFYNNEISEKSEIFDDQFSVERPDGSNFTLKIRSTKLEDSAMYFCASSDSGGAGETQYFGPGTRLLVL.

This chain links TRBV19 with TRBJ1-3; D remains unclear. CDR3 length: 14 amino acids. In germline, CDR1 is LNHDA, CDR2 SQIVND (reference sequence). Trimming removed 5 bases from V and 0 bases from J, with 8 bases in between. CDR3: CASSRGSSGNTIYF. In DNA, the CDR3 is TGTGCCAGTAGTCGAGGTAGCTCTGGAAACACCATATATTTT.

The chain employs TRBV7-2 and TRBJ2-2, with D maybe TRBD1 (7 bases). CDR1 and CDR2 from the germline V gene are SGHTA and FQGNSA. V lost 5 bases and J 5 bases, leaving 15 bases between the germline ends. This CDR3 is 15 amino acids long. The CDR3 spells CASSQNRGGTGELFF. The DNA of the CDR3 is TGTGCCAGCAGCCAAAACAGGGGAGGTACCGGGGAGCTGTTTTTT.

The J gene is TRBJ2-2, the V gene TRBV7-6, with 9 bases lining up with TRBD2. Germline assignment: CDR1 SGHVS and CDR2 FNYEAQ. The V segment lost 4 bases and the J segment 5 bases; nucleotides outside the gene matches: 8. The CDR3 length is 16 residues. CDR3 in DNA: TGTGCCAGCAGCTCGACTAGCGGAAGTAAAACCGGGGAGCTGTTTTTT. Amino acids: CASSSTSGSKTGELFF.

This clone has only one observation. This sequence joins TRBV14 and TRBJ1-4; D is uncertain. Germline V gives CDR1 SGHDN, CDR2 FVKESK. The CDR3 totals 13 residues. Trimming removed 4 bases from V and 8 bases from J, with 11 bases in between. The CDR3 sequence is CASSRLIREKLFF. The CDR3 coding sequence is TGTGCCAGCAGCCGACTTATAAGGGAAAAACTGTTTTTT.

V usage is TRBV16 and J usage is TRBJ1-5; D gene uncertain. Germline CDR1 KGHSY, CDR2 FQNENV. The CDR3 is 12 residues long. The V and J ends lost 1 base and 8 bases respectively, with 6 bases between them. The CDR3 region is CASSQYTEPQHF. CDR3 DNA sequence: TGTGCCAGCAGCCAATATACGGAGCCCCAGCATTTT.

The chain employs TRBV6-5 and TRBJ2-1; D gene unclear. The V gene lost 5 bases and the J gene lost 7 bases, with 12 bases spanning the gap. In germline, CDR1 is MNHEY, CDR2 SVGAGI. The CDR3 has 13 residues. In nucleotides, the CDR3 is TGTGCCAGCAGTCCCGACTCCAAAAATGAGCAGTTCTTC. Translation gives CASSPDSKNEQFF.

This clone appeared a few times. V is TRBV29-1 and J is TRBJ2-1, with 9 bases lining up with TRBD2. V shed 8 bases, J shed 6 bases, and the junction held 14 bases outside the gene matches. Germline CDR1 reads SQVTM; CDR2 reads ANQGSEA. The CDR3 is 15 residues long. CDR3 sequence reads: CSTSGAGGSGNEQFF. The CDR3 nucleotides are TGCAGCACATCGGGGGCGGGAGGGTCAGGCAATGAGCAGTTCTTC.